This T cell receptor (beta chain) is drawn from a study of shared clonotypes between healthy human individuals. General study points: Clonotype sharing among donors was thought likely to change with sequencing depth. Few donors restricted represented genetic and exposure-history diversity.

With respect to this clone: Its antigen is still unknown.

An even split of each subset's genomic DNA across several immunoSEQ plates was performed. Clones were sequenced by immunoSEQ multiplex PCR, and TCRdb holds only the in-frame ones, with some missing. The sample lists approximately 2.5 million clones; 93% were seen once. Germline V gene data show CDR1 as SGHRS and CDR2 as YFSETQ. This CDR3 region has 14 residues. Between the trimmed V and J ends, which lost 4 bases and 4 bases, there was a span of 14 bases. The sequencing sample was made of naive CD4+ T cells from PBMCs. This sample's subset: CD45RA+ positively selected. The sequence was obtained from a man between 18 and 29 years old in good health. Some clones in this sample may be carry-over from other donors' samples. V usage is TRBV5-1 and J usage is TRBJ1-1; TRBD1 is a possible D gene (5 bases). The CDR3 loop is CASSAALGGTEAFF. The DNA of the CDR3 is TGCGCCAGCAGCGCGGCACTTGGGGGCACTGAAGCTTTCTTT.